This TCR beta chain comes out of a study of regulatory T cells in long-lasting Graves disease. The time point was: newly diagnosed GD, antithyroid drugs for less than 3 months. With RNA extracted from PBMCs as input, the TCR library was made. The sample holds many counts of this clonotype. The CDR3 length is 14 residues. Trimming removed 7 bases from V and 7 bases from J, with 16 bases in between. Construction of TCR beta libraries relied on iRepertoire HTBI primers and on Arm-PCR targeting CDR3 regions. MiXCR, run by TCRdb on the multiplex PCR reads, gives a single entry per CDR3 protein. The sample consists of roughly 410,000 distinct CDR3 sequences, roughly 15% of them appearing once. These same data were also listed under a study on T cells in Graves' hyperthyroidism and ophthalmopathy. That source reports: It was uncontrolled infection, other autoimmune disease, pregnancy or lactation that excluded patients. In making diagnoses, clinical symptoms, serum thyroxine and TRAb, thyroid ultrasound and orbital computed tomography were all used. A set of HTBI primers served as the primers for a first-round RT-PCR of the TCR CDR3. Researchers report that a 13 V-J model separated ophthalmopathy from stable hyperthyroidism.

This material consisted of peripheral blood mononuclear cells (PBMCs), taken at new diagnosis, from a patient treated with antithyroid drugs. The V call is TRBV12-3 or TRBV12-4, the J call TRBJ1-4, with D perhaps TRBD1 (5 bases). The TCR was taken from a woman between 35 and 50 years old with Graves disease. CDR3 bases: TGTGCCAGCAACCCTTGGGGGGGGGTTGAAAAACTGTTTTTT. Protein product: CASNPWGGVEKLFF.